The 3 T cell receptor beta chains reported below all come from one sample, sequenced in a study of Graves' ophthalmopathy and Graves' hyperthyroidism. CDR3 regions of TCR beta were amplified from RNA transcripts. A first-round RT-PCR used HTBI primers, followed by a second-round multiplex PCR. TCRdb passed the multiplex PCR reads through MiXCR, listing each CDR3 protein once. The sample has about 700,000 distinct CDR3 sequences; around 40% are singletons. The specimen sequenced was peripheral blood. Source of these receptors: an adult man with Graves' ophthalmopathy.

The rearrangement links TRBV2 to TRBJ2-3; the D is unclear. Per germline, CDR1 SNHLY and CDR2 FYNNEI. The V end lost 7 bases, the J end lost 4 bases, and 12 bases lay between the germline ends. The CDR3 consists of 13 residues. The CDR3 loop reads CASKVGRADTQYF. Here the CDR3 DNA reads TGTGCCAGCAAAGTGGGTAGGGCAGATACGCAGTATTTT.

DNA of the CDR3: TGCAGCGGGGAAGGTCGAGAGCAGTACTTC. Translating it yields CSGEGREQYF. The chain uses TRBV29-1 and TRBJ2-7; no definite D call. Trimming pared 7 bases from V and 7 bases from J, leaving 11 bases between. Germline V CDR1 and CDR2: SQVTM, ANQGSEA. The CDR3 has 10 residues.

This clonotype was detected once. V and J are TRBV2 and TRBJ2-3; D is tentatively TRBD1 or TRBD2 (5 bases each). Germline V gene sequence: CDR1 SNHLY, CDR2 FYNNEI. CDR3 size: 14 residues. V was pared by 5 bases and J by 6 bases, with 15 bases between. The CDR3, as DNA: TGTGCCAGCAGTCGGATTGGGGGATTCGATACGCAGTATTTT. Its translation: CASSRIGGFDTQYF.